Given below is one TCR beta chain in context. This CDR3 has 12 amino acids. Germline V gene data show CDR1 as LNHDA and CDR2 as SQIVND (reference sequence). J was trimmed by 7 bases and V by 10 bases; bases with no gene match: 8. The method was immunoSEQ multiplex PCR; TCRdb's version includes in-frame clones alone and lacks a portion of them. The data show 300,000 to 500,000 clones, roughly 90% seen once. This entry is derived from a study of blood T cell repertoires in COVID-19. This TCR came from a woman in her 30s with acute COVID-19. The specimen was PBMCs or T cells enriched from blood (not recorded which). This chain links TRBV19 with TRBJ1-1; 8 bases align to TRBD1. The CDR3 coding sequence is TGTGCCACAGGACAGGGAACTAATGAAGCTTTCTTT. It yields the protein CATGQGTNEAFF. Based on the CDR3 plus reference TRBV19 and TRBJ1-1, the full variable domain is DGGITQSPKYLFRKEGQNVTLSCEQNLNHDAMYWYRQDPGQGLRLIYYSQIVNDFQKGDIAEGYSVSREKKESFPLTVTSAQKNPTAFYLCATGQGTNEAFFGQGTRLTVV.